Reported below is one T cell receptor beta chain. No antigen is known for it. The data are from a study of shared clonotypes between healthy human individuals. Germline V gene data show CDR1 as SGHAT and CDR2 as FQNNGV. The CDR3 loop spans 15 amino acids. V dropped 0 bases and J dropped 2 bases, with 8 bases sitting between them. The study's findings and limits: Non-shared clonotypes were found to have lower generation probabilities than the clonotypes that were shared by all four of the sorted-subset donors.

Each subset's genomic DNA was shared equally among a number of immunoSEQ plates. The method was immunoSEQ multiplex PCR; TCRdb's version includes in-frame clones alone and lacks a portion of them. The sample includes roughly 2.5 million clones, around nine tenths of them seen just once. The V call is TRBV11-2, the J call TRBJ1-5; D remains unclear. The sample taken for sequencing was naive CD4+ T cells sorted from blood. Indicated subset: CD45RA+ positively selected. The TCR sequence derives from a man aged 18 to 35 in good health. CDR3 sequence: CASSLEGIGNQPQHF. The CDR3 coding sequence is TGTGCCAGCAGCTTAGAGGGTATCGGCAATCAGCCCCAGCATTTT.